One sample yielded the 8 T cell receptor beta chains listed below, sequenced in a study of patients and donors after allogeneic stem cell transplantation. MiXCR was run by TCRdb on the RT-PCR reads, yielding one entry per CDR3 protein. The sample has about 960,000 distinct CDR3 sequences, more than 15% seen once. Specimen: blood, either unsorted or a sorted T cell fraction (not recorded which). Receptors originate from a human donor who was either an allogeneic HSCT recipient or a stem cell or donor lymphocyte infusion donor (not recorded which). It is not recorded whose cells these are; they may come from a transplant donor.

V and J are TRBV15 and TRBJ2-7; TRBD2 might be the D (5 bases). The CDR3 loop spans 14 amino acids. Trimming left V 3 bases short and J 5 bases short, with 14 bases between. Germline lookup yields CDR1 LNHNV and CDR2 YYDKDF (reference sequence). The CDR3 DNA follows: TGTGCCACCAGCAGGGACGGACTTTCGAACGAGCAGTACTTC. Its protein product is CATSRDGLSNEQYF.

This chain uses TRBV20-1 with TRBJ2-7; unclear D gene. The CDR3 is made up of 12 amino acids. Germline V gene sequence: CDR1 DFQATT, CDR2 SNEGSKA (reference sequence). V dropped 3 bases and J dropped 2 bases, with 8 bases sitting between them. The CDR3 loop is CSARPDAYEQYF. The CDR3 DNA reads TGCAGTGCTAGGCCGGATGCCTACGAGCAGTACTTC.

V gene TRBV5-1 combines with J gene TRBJ2-4; TRBD1 matches at 9 bases. The ends lost 0 bases at V and 6 bases at J; junction bases unmatched: 4. Germline V CDR1 and CDR2: SGHRS, YFSETQ. The CDR3 runs 15 residues. DNA of the CDR3: TGCGCCAGCAGCTTGGAAGGGACAGGGAGAAACATTCAGTACTTC. It yields the protein CASSLEGTGRNIQYF. Full variable domain (missing parts from reference TRBV5-1 and TRBJ2-4): KAGVTQTPRYLIKTRGQQVTLSCSPISGHRSVSWYQQTPGQGLQFLFEYFSETQRNKGNFPGRFSGRQFSNSRSEMNVSTLELGDSALYLCASSLEGTGRNIQYFGAGTRLSVL.

The genes are TRBV15 and TRBJ2-2; 11 nucleotides line up with TRBD2. In germline, CDR1 is LNHNV, CDR2 YYDKDF (reference sequence). V was clipped by 4 bases and J by 5 bases; unmatched bases: 6. The CDR3 contains 16 residues. DNA for the CDR3: TGTGCCACCAGCACTCCGGGACTAGCGGTTACCGGGGAGCTGTTTTTT. Encoded protein: CATSTPGLAVTGELFF.

The rearrangement joins TRBV2 to TRBJ2-3, with unresolved D. This CDR3 contains 17 residues. Trimming removed 1 base at V and 0 bases at J, with 14 bases between. Germline V gives CDR1 SNHLY, CDR2 FYNNEI. The CDR3 DNA is TGTGCCAGCAGTGAAGAGGGTCAGATTCTAAGCACAGATACGCAGTATTTT. This codes for CASSEEGQILSTDTQYF.

Only a few counts were recorded for this clonotype. The rearrangement links TRBV10-3 to TRBJ2-7; tentatively, D is TRBD1 (6 bases). Germline assignment: CDR1 ENHRY and CDR2 SYGVKD. Trimming stripped 4 bases from V and 3 bases from J, with 7 bases between. This CDR3 has 12 residues. The CDR3 region is CAISVQGYEQYF. In DNA form, the CDR3 reads TGTGCCATCAGTGTACAGGGCTACGAGCAGTACTTC.

CDR3 residues: CSARVRGVNEQFF. DNA for the CDR3: TGCAGTGCTAGAGTTCGAGGGGTCAATGAGCAGTTCTTC. The chain carries TRBV20-1 and TRBJ2-1; D could derive from TRBD1 or TRBD2 (5 bases each). The length of the CDR3 is 13 residues. Trimming left V 1 base short and J 6 bases short, with 10 bases between. The V gene's germline CDR1 is DFQATT and CDR2 SNEGSKA (reference sequence).

The gene calls are TRBV2 and TRBJ2-7, with D unclear. CDR1 is SNHLY, CDR2 FYNNEI, per germline. The V end was cut by 6 bases, the J end by 8 bases, with 11 bases between. The CDR3 is 11 amino acids. CDR3 nucleotides: TGTGCCAGCAGGGCAGTGAACAAGCAGTACTTC. Translating gives CASRAVNKQYF.